This T cell receptor beta chain was profiled in a study of blood T cell repertoires in COVID-19. Study information: PBMCs, B-cell-depleted T cells, or T cells were the source of the cDNA or gDNA that made up the material.

This clone was picked up a small number of times. Generated by immunoSEQ multiplex PCR, the TCRdb table keeps only in-frame clones and is missing some. This table holds some 73,000 clones, roughly three quarters found once. Germline values: CDR1 SGDLS, CDR2 YYNGEE. V lost 4 bases, J lost 3 bases, and 13 bases lay in between. This CDR3 comprises 15 residues. Sequences were obtained from peripheral blood. The chain has TRBV9 and TRBJ2-2; no firm D call. The TCR sequence derives from a man aged 65 to 79 with COVID-19, enrolled during active disease. The DNA of the CDR3 is TGTGCCAGCAGCCTCCGGGTTCGGGACACCGGGGAGCTGTTTTTT. This translates into CASSLRVRDTGELFF.